The T cell receptor (beta chain) described here comes from a study of T cells after yellow fever vaccination. The study, taken as a whole, reports: Within FACS-sorted repertoires, abundant clonotypes contaminating from the bulk population could be present. Researchers report a weaker secondary response that nonetheless peaked faster, day 5 versus 15. Researchers noted that a small share of clonotypes showed up in both CD4 and CD8 compartments.

The V end lost 5 bases, the J end lost 1 base, and 12 bases lay between the germline ends. CDR3 size: 14 residues. Germline V gene sequence: CDR1 SGHTA, CDR2 FQGNSA. A process of 5'RACE template switching, which added a universal primer site and UMIs, was used to make TCR cDNA. TCRdb independently ran MiXCR on the 5' RACE reads; one entry per CDR3 protein. The sample carries about 340,000 distinct CDR3 sequences, 8.7% recorded once. This clonotype was seen many times. Antigen specificity is unknown. V is TRBV7-2 and J is TRBJ2-7; D might be TRBD1 or TRBD2, each matching 5 bases. The clonotype was recovered from a man aged 18 to 30 who received the YFV17D yellow fever vaccine. Specimen: PBMCs, collected on the day of the first yellow fever vaccination. The CDR3 DNA follows: TGTGCCAGCAGCCTCGCCGGGACGTCCTACGAGCAGTACTTC. Its protein product is CASSLAGTSYEQYF.